The 8 T cell receptor beta chains below all came from one sample that was sequenced in a study of blood T cells in healthy people across ages. Together with a sample-barcoded 5' primer, a J-beta primer mix was included in a second PCR lasting roughly 6 to 12 cycles. TCRdb re-called the 5' RACE reads with MiXCR, one entry per CDR3 protein. The table records approximately 780,000 distinct CDR3 sequences, 25% to 30% of them present only once. These data were likewise used in another study, on T cells of mothers and their children.

The material sequenced was blood. The receptors here all came from a boy aged 5 to 17 in good health.

The chain joins TRBV4-1 to TRBJ1-3, with 12 bases lining up with TRBD1. The CDR3 consists of 16 residues. The germline V gene encodes CDR1 MGHRA and CDR2 YSYEKL. Trimming removed 6 bases from V and 7 bases from J; junction bases left unmatched: 10. The CDR3 DNA reads TGCGCCAGCAGACAACCCGGGACAGGGGGCGCGAACACCATATATTTT. As protein: CASRQPGTGGANTIYF.

V gene TRBV2 combines with J gene TRBJ1-4; no reliable D call. Germline lookup yields CDR1 SNHLY and CDR2 FYNNEI. Trimming shortened V by 4 bases and J by 8 bases, and 14 bases separated the two germline ends. The length of the CDR3 is 14 residues. In DNA, the CDR3 is TGTGCCAGCAGTGCGGGGATTGGGGAAGAAAAACTGTTTTTT. Residues: CASSAGIGEEKLFF. Variable domain in full (rest from reference TRBV2 and TRBJ1-4): EPEVTQTPSHQVTQMGQEVILRCVPISNHLYFYWYRQILGQKVEFLVSFYNNEISEKSEIFDDQFSVERPDGSNFTLKIRSTKLEDSAMYFCASSAGIGEEKLFFGSGTQLSVL.

The V and J genes are TRBV20-1 and TRBJ1-2; D might be TRBD1 (5 bases). Germline CDR1 reads DFQATT; CDR2 reads SNEGSKA (reference sequence). V lost 6 bases and J lost 3, with 20 bases in between. The CDR3 loop spans 15 amino acids. The CDR3 DNA reads as TGCAGTGCCGCCACCGGGGGGGGAGGATACTATGGCTACACCTTC. This translates into CSAATGGGGYYGYTF.

The chain's CDR3 is CASSLGSQGRYEQYF. CDR3 in DNA: TGTGCCAGCAGTTTAGGGTCCCAGGGGAGGTACGAGCAGTACTTC. This sequence joins TRBV27 and TRBJ2-7; D assignment may be TRBD1 or TRBD2 (6 bases each). Germline loops: CDR1 MNHEY, CDR2 SMNVEV (reference sequence). CDR3 length equals 15 residues. V gave up 2 bases and J gave up 4 bases, with 15 bases separating them.

The rearrangement uses TRBV10-3 and TRBJ2-2; D is uncertain. The CDR3 sequence is 17 residues long. Germline V gene data show CDR1 as ENHRY and CDR2 as SYGVKD. V was clipped by 3 bases and J by 6 bases, with 20 bases between them. CDR3 in DNA: TGTGCCATCAGTGAAAAAGGCCAACAGCTCTCCTCCGGGGAGCTGTTTTTT. It translates to CAISEKGQQLSSGELFF.

The gene calls are TRBV30 and TRBJ1-4; no definite D call. Per germline, CDR1 GTSNPN and CDR2 SVGIG (reference sequence). The CDR3 is 11 residues long. Trimming shortened V by 1 base and J by 8 bases, and 5 bases separated the two germline ends. The CDR3: CAWSGEEKLFF. In nucleotides, the CDR3 is TGTGCCTGGAGTGGTGAGGAAAAACTGTTTTTT.

The genes are TRBV7-8 and TRBJ2-3; 11 nucleotides agree with TRBD2. The germline CDR1 and CDR2 sequences are SGHVS and FQNEAQ. V shed 6 bases, J shed 3 bases, and the junction held 11 bases outside the gene matches. This CDR3 spans 17 amino acids. CDR3 region: CASSPKRLAGWTDTQYF. The CDR3 DNA sequence: TGTGCCAGCAGTCCGAAGCGACTAGCGGGGTGGACAGATACGCAGTATTTT.

The chain combines TRBV2 with TRBJ2-2, with 7 bases aligning to TRBD2. J gave up 7 bases and V 7 bases, and 12 bases lay outside the gene matches. CDR1 and CDR2 (germline): SNHLY, FYNNEI. This CDR3 has 15 amino acids. In nucleotides, the CDR3 is TGTGCCAGCAAATCGAGGACTAGTGGTCACGGGGAGCTGTTTTTT. Its translation: CASKSRTSGHGELFF.